This T cell receptor (beta chain) emerged from a study of control samples from healthy donors and cancer patients. This table comes from immunoSEQ multiplex PCR, and its TCRdb copy is limited to in-frame clones, with some not included. The sample lists 140,000 or so clones, about 93% seen once, with 14% in the top ten. In germline, CDR1 is LNHDA, CDR2 SQIVND (reference sequence). This CDR3 region has 13 residues. V was trimmed by 6 bases and J by 3 bases, leaving 10 bases between them. This chain connects TRBV19 to TRBJ2-3; tentatively, D is TRBD1 (6 bases). The sample taken for sequencing was PBMCs. This TCR came from a man between 60 and 75 years old with colorectal cancer. The CDR3 sequence: CASRGAGTDTQYF. CDR3 coding DNA: TGTGCCAGTAGGGGGGCAGGAACAGATACGCAGTATTTT.